Sequencing of this T cell receptor beta chain was carried out in a study of radiation and T cells in renal cell carcinoma. Study details: Nephrectomy followed 15 Gy stereotactic body radiation by 4 weeks.

Whole-study results and caveats: In blood, top tumor clones expanded by 2 weeks, shrinking by 4. Pretreatment tumor biopsies were lacking, so baseline clonotypes are unknown.

Assay used: immunoSEQ multiplex PCR; TCRdb lists only in-frame clones, some missing. This table holds about 130,000 clones, roughly 90% found once. Described time point: baseline pretreatment blood. Treatment described: 15 Gy SBRT to primary tumor, nephrectomy 4 weeks later. The CDR3 spans 15 residues. From germline, CDR1 is MNHNS and CDR2 SASEGT. The junction had 8 bases not matched to a gene; V was cut back by 8 bases and J by 2 bases. Details on this clone: Its antigen is as yet unknown.

This TCR was sampled from a woman in her forties or fifties with renal cell carcinoma. The gene calls are TRBV6-1 and TRBJ2-3; 9 bases line up with TRBD2. The sequenced sample was blood, obtained from a patient whose treatment included radiotherapy and nephrectomy. The CDR3 region is CASRPSGAYTDTQYF. The CDR3 coding sequence is TGTGCCAGCCGACCTAGCGGGGCGTACACAGATACGCAGTATTTT.